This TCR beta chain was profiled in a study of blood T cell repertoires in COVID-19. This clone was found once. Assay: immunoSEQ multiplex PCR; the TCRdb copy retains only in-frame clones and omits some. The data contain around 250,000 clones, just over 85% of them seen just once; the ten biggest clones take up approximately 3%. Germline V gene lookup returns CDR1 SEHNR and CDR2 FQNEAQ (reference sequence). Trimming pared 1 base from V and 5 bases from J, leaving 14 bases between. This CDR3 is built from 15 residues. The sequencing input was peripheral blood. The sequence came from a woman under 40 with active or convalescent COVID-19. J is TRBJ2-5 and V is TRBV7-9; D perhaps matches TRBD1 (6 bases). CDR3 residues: CASSLDLGGQETQYF. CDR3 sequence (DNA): TGTGCCAGCAGCTTAGACCTCGGCGGACAGGAGACCCAGTACTTC.